Shown below are 8 T cell receptor beta chains from a single sample sequenced in a study of vaccination effects on CD4 cells after COVID-19. Pools of viral peptides were used by the ViraFEST assay to expand antigen-specific CD4+ T cells ahead of sequencing. With approximately ten days of culture completed, CD4+ T cells were isolated. Prior SARS-CoV-2 infection was absent in the vaccine recipients, as shown by negative nucleocapsid antibodies. Which antigens these TCRs recognize remains unknown. Profiling relied on immunoSEQ multiplex PCR, and the TCRdb table lists in-frame clones only, not all of them. The sample lists 20,000 to 25,000 clones, approximately 72% seen once, with 9.1% in the top ten. Sequences were derived from CD4+ T cells from PBMCs cultured with HCoV-NL63 spike peptides, sampled before COVID-19 vaccination. The receptor source for this set is a human donor who received a COVID-19 vaccine.

The sample holds one count of this clone. V is TRBV7-2 and J is TRBJ1-1; D perhaps matches TRBD1 (6 bases). Germline V CDR1 and CDR2: SGHTA, FQGNSA. The V end lost 5 bases, the J end lost 4 bases, and 11 bases lay between the germline ends. This CDR3 region has 13 residues. The CDR3 loop is CASSRGTTTEAFF. The DNA of the CDR3 is TGTGCCAGCAGCCGTGGGACAACCACTGAAGCTTTCTTT.

This chain joins TRBV3-1 (or the pseudogene TRBV3-2) and TRBJ1-2; D gene uncertain. With 3 bases removed from V and 0 bases from J, the gap between germline ends came to 5 bases. Germline values: CDR1 LGHDT, CDR2 YNNKEL (reference sequence). This CDR3 is built from 13 residues. CDR3 bases: TGTGCCAGCAGCCAGGGTTCTAACTATGGCTACACCTTC. As protein: CASSQGSNYGYTF.

This sequence joins TRBV19 and TRBJ1-3; 8 bases line up with TRBD1. The V segment lost 3 bases and the J segment 0 bases; nucleotides outside the gene matches: 4. CDR3 length: 16 amino acids. CDR1 is LNHDA and CDR2 is SQIVND in the germline V gene (reference sequence). This chain's CDR3 is CASSMQGAHSGNTIYF. The CDR3 DNA reads TGTGCCAGTAGTATGCAGGGGGCCCACTCTGGAAACACCATATATTTT.

The rearrangement joins TRBV13 to TRBJ2-7; D unresolved. The CDR3 sequence is 13 residues long. Trimming shortened V by 0 bases and J by 2 bases, and 5 bases separated the two germline ends. CDR1 is PRHDT, CDR2 FYEKMQ, per germline (reference sequence). The DNA for the CDR3 is TGTGCCAGCAGCTTAGGACTTGCCTACGAGCAGTACTTC. Its translation: CASSLGLAYEQYF.

J is TRBJ2-3 and V is TRBV5-1; TRBD1 or TRBD2 may be the D gene (5 bases each). CDR1 is SGHRS and CDR2 is YFSETQ in the germline V gene. CDR3 length: 16 amino acids. Trimming pared 0 bases from V and 0 bases from J, leaving 11 bases between. The CDR3 DNA reads as TGCGCCAGCAGCTTGGAGGGACGACCTAGCACAGATACGCAGTATTTT. Translation: CASSLEGRPSTDTQYF.

This clone was detected only once. Other DNA sequences in this specimen translate into the identical CDR3. The gene calls are TRBV18 and TRBJ2-5; D uncertain. V lost 3 bases, J lost 1 base, and 3 bases lay in between. Germline V gene lookup returns CDR1 KGHSH and CDR2 LQKENI. The CDR3 is 12 residues long. The CDR3 bases are TGTGCCAGCTCACCCACCCAAGAGACCCAGTACTTC. It codes for CASSPTQETQYF.

The chain is built from TRBV18 and TRBJ1-1; D might be TRBD1 (6 bases). The V end lost 2 bases, the J end lost 8 bases, and 15 bases lay between the germline ends. The CDR3 has 14 amino acids. CDR1 and CDR2 from the germline V gene are KGHSH and LQKENI. CDR3 sequence reads: CASSPSRDMVEAFF. The DNA of the CDR3 is TGTGCCAGCTCACCATCTCGGGACATGGTCGAAGCTTTCTTT.

The V and J genes are TRBV28 and TRBJ2-1; no definite D call. This CDR3 is 15 amino acids long. CDR1 and CDR2 (germline): MDHEN, SYDVKM. V gave up 5 bases and J gave up 7 bases, with 18 bases separating them. CDR3 sequence reads: CASSPPWIQRNEQFF. CDR3 nucleotide sequence: TGTGCCAGCAGTCCCCCTTGGATTCAAAGGAATGAGCAGTTCTTC.